This T cell receptor beta chain was sequenced for a study of blood T cell repertoires in COVID-19 (dated by TCRdb to the early 2020s). In the study overall: Samples covering the acute and convalescent phases of COVID-19 were provided by collaborators in the United States, Italy and Spain. The prospective study material was composed of cDNA or gDNA derived from T cells, B-cell-depleted T cells, or PBMCs. The dataset comprised deeply sampled blood TCRbeta repertoires from subjects exposed to, actively infected with, or recovered from COVID-19. The repertoires were released in a freely available public database meant as a resource for research on the immune response to SARS-CoV-2. The samples were drawn from two sources: the first 160 participants of the ongoing ImmuneRACE study, and 1,254 subjects contributed by 6 global collaborators. The sample metadata nearly always contained a de-identified subject ID, COVID-19 status, age in years and sex. Where available, HLA class I and class II types were obtained from metadata supplied by the sample provider rather than from assay-based typing.

Paper-wide results and their limitations: The amount of clinical and demographic metadata varied by source and participant and was provided uncurated.

Each collaborating institution followed its own protocols to collect whole blood in K2EDTA tubes. For TCRbeta analysis, collaborator samples were shipped as frozen whole blood, as isolated PBMCs, or as DNA extracted from either sample type. Worth noting for this clone: Its antigen is still unknown. No base quality information exists; no much larger clone differs at one position.

TCRbeta CDR3 regions were amplified from genomic DNA using the immunoSEQ Assay, a bias-controlled multiplex PCR. On the study's bioinformatics: Nucleated cell counts per sample were estimated from amplification of reference gene primers within the assay. Sequence reads were collapsed and filtered to measure the absolute abundance of every unique TCRbeta CDR3 rearrangement. For each sample, productive Simpson clonality was calculated by taking the square root of Simpson's diversity index across productive rearrangements. The source is immuneACCESS, and TCRdb retained only in-frame sequences with V and J called. Part of the clones is not carried over; for the studies checked, unresolved V genes explain less than half of this, and the remainder is unexplained. V and J calls and clone size follow that table, whereas D and trimming were derived from the DNA. Here the sample has approximately 90,000 clones; around 84% occur a single time. The leading ten clones occupy over 35% of the sample.

The CDR3 covers 14 residues, taking in both the cysteine and the phenylalanine. The sequence is cut down to CDR3 DNA, 42 bases in frame from base 1. The germline V end is reduced by 6 bases and the J end by 1 base; junction bases left unmatched: 3. Via the germline V gene (reference sequence), CDR1 is LNHDA and CDR2 SQIVND. The chain uses TRBV19 and TRBJ1-5; 7 central bases correspond to TRBD1. The clonotype was recovered from an elderly man with acute or convalescent COVID-19. Sequences were obtained from peripheral blood. At the DNA level, the sequence is TGTGCCAGTAGACAGGGGAACAGCAATCAGCCCCAGCATTTT. This is translated as CASRQGNSNQPQHF.